Sequencing of this T cell receptor beta chain was carried out in a study of T cell repertoires in cytomegalovirus infection. Study at large: Public TCR beta signatures marked donors with CMV infection and the matching HLA.

This clonotype occurred many times. The antigen is unknown. From the reads, TCRdb called clonotypes with MiXCR, one entry per CDR3 protein. The table records about 330,000 distinct CDR3 sequences, over 7.5% of them present only once. Notes on the study in general: The ex vivo response was dominated by HLA-C-restricted CMV-specific TCR beta clonotypes. The cumulative frequency of public TCR beta families distinguished individuals who carried CMV together with the relevant HLA.

Looked up from germline, CDR1 is ENHRY and CDR2 is SYGVKD. The CDR3 spans 14 residues. Trimming pared 4 bases from V and 4 bases from J, leaving 13 bases between. The chain uses TRBV10-3 and TRBJ1-1; TRBD1 is a possible D gene (6 bases). Sequencing was carried out using PBMCs. The sequence was collected from a human donor in good health (CMV status not recorded). Some clones in this sample may be carry-over from other donors' samples. CDR3 sequence (DNA): TGTGCCATCAGTGGCGAGGGCAGGGGCACTGAAGCTTTCTTT. Encoded protein: CAISGEGRGTEAFF.